This T cell receptor (beta chain) emerged from a study of CD8+CD57+ T cells in acquired aplastic anemia. Overall study findings and caveats: Patients and controls were not found to differ significantly in CD8+ Simpson's diversity. The study identified twenty-nine CD8+ CDR3 sequences shared by patients and controls.

Sequenced patients had shown CD8+CD57+ cell expansion by flow cytometry. The cohort consisted entirely of patients having severe acquired aplastic anemia. With regard to this clonotype: The antigen is not known.

Genomic DNA was employed as the template in profiling TCR beta VDJ and CDR3. TCRdb processed the reads anew with MiXCR; each CDR3 protein has one entry. Of approximately 150,000 distinct CDR3 sequences in the sample, about 45% were seen once. The CDR3 contains 14 residues. CDR1 and CDR2 from the germline V gene are SGHNT and YYREEE (reference sequence). Trimming removed 3 bases from V and 8 bases from J, with 17 bases in between. V gene TRBV5-4 combines with J gene TRBJ1-1; D perhaps matches TRBD1 (6 bases). This sequence originates from a human donor with aplastic anemia. Specimen: sorted CD4+, CD8+, or CD8+CD57+ T cells (not recorded which) from PBMCs. For the CDR3, the DNA is TGTGCCAGCAGCTCTGGGGGCTTCGCGGGGGAAGCTTTCTTT. This encodes CASSSGGFAGEAFF. The whole variable domain, remainder taken from reference TRBV5-4 and TRBJ1-1, is ETGVTQSPTHLIKTRGQQVTLRCSSQSGHNTVSWYQQALGQGPQFIFQYYREEENGRGNFPPRFSGLQFPNYSSELNVNALELDDSALYLCASSSGGFAGEAFFGQGTRLTVV.